This T cell receptor (beta chain) is drawn from a study of T cells in tuberculosis. Across the whole study: In South Africa, adults with active tuberculosis were compared with IGRA-negative and latently infected IGRA-positive adolescents.

Per the germline V gene, CDR1 is SGHVS and CDR2 is FQNEAQ. CDR3 length: 19 residues. The trim removed 5 bases at V and 4 bases at J, leaving 19 bases unmatched. Data came from immunoSEQ multiplex PCR; TCRdb stores just in-frame clones and leaves some out. The table has roughly 35,000 clones, about 90% seen once; the top ten hold 6.5% to 9%. Sample time point: new active TB diagnosis, blood taken before or within 7 days of starting treatment. This clone was counted a single time. The gene calls are TRBV7-8 and TRBJ2-2; 7 positions agree with TRBD1. The TCR comes from an adult with tuberculosis. Some clones in this sample may be carry-over from other donors' samples. The sequenced sample was PBMCs, obtained at tuberculosis diagnosis. CDR3 protein: CASSLRPPTRDRATGELFF. Here the CDR3 DNA reads TGTGCCAGCAGCCTGCGACCCCCAACTCGCGACAGGGCCACCGGGGAGCTGTTTTTT. The whole variable domain, remainder taken from reference TRBV7-8 and TRBJ2-2, is GAGVSQSPRYKVAKRGQDVALRCDPISGHVSLFWYQQALGQGPEFLTYFQNEAQLDKSGLPSDRFFAERPEGSVSTLKIQRTQQEDSAVYLCASSLRPPTRDRATGELFFGEGSRLTVL.